This record looks at one TCR beta chain sequence and its context. This entry is derived from a study of blood T cell repertoires in COVID-19. TCRdb keeps only in-frame clones here, not all; method: immunoSEQ multiplex PCR. The data contain about 190,000 clones, around 79% of them singletons. This CDR3 is 18 amino acids long. Trimming stripped 7 bases from V and 4 bases from J, with 26 bases between. Germline V lookup: CDR1 SGHVS, CDR2 FQNEAQ. The source is a woman between 50 and 59 years old with acute or convalescent COVID-19. The sequenced material came from peripheral blood. This chain joins TRBV7-8 and TRBJ1-3, with TRBD1 as a possible D gene (6 bases). CDR3: CASILGGGGLGAGNTIYF. DNA for the CDR3: TGTGCCAGCATCCTAGGAGGCGGGGGGCTAGGAGCGGGAAACACCATATATTTT. The full variable domain, completed using reference TRBV7-8 and TRBJ1-3, is GAGVSQSPRYKVAKRGQDVALRCDPISGHVSLFWYQQALGQGPEFLTYFQNEAQLDKSGLPSDRFFAERPEGSVSTLKIQRTQQEDSAVYLCASILGGGGLGAGNTIYFGEGSWLTVV.